Listed here are 30 T cell receptor beta chains from one sample, sequenced in a study of cytomegalovirus exposure and HLA in healthy donors. The PCR contained 60 Vbeta and 13 Jbeta primers. TCRdb's copy holds only in-frame clones and misses some; the assay was immunoSEQ multiplex PCR. The top ten hold 18% of the sample, which has more than 60,000 clones, around 84% seen once. Sequencing was done on a sample of PBMCs. The origin of the receptors is a man between 70 and 80 years old in good health and CMV-seropositive.

The chain couples TRBV5-1 to TRBJ2-5; 9 bases map to TRBD2. V shed 4 bases, J shed 3 bases, and the junction held 7 bases outside the gene matches. CDR3 size: 15 residues. CDR1 is SGHRS, CDR2 YFSETQ, per germline. The CDR3 loop reads CASSDSAGGKETQYF. CDR3 nucleotides: TGCGCCAGCAGCGACTCAGCGGGAGGAAAAGAGACCCAGTACTTC.

The rearrangement links TRBV5-3 to TRBJ2-3; D perhaps matches TRBD2 (6 bases). TRBV5-3 is labeled an ORF, and its function is uncertain. V was clipped by 10 bases and J by 0 bases, with 9 bases between them. The CDR3 totals 12 residues. CDR3 sequence: CAGGTSTDTQYF. Here the CDR3 DNA reads TGTGCCGGGGGGACGAGCACAGATACGCAGTATTTT.

This chain uses TRBV10-3 with TRBJ2-7, with D possibly matching TRBD1 (7 bases). The CDR3 has 14 residues. The germline CDR1 and CDR2 sequences are ENHRY and SYGVKD. The V end was cut by 10 bases, the J end by 2 bases, with 18 bases between. CDR3 in DNA: TGTGCCACCCGAAGGCAGGGGGGTACCTACGAGCAGTACTTC. Encoded protein: CATRRQGGTYEQYF.

This chain connects TRBV7-6 to TRBJ2-3, with 12 bases aligning to TRBD2. V lost 5 bases and J lost 4; bases outside the gene matches: 10. CDR1 is SGHVS, CDR2 FNYEAQ, per germline. This CDR3 has 17 residues. The CDR3 region has the DNA TGTGCCAGCAGCCTTCTAGCGGGGGGGCCAATAGCAGATACGCAGTATTTT. Translating gives CASSLLAGGPIADTQYF.

The V call is TRBV5-1, the J call TRBJ1-4, with D perhaps matching TRBD1 (5 bases). This CDR3 has 14 amino acids. V was cut by 4 bases and J by 6 bases, with 13 bases left in between. Germline assignment: CDR1 SGHRS and CDR2 YFSETQ. As DNA, the CDR3 is TGCGCCAGCAGCCGCGGGGGAGGGGATGAAAAACTGTTTTTT. Encoded protein: CASSRGGGDEKLFF.

V gene TRBV6-5 combines with J gene TRBJ1-1; the D gene is possibly TRBD1 (5 bases). The V gene's germline CDR1 is MNHEY and CDR2 SVGAGI. There are 15 residues in the CDR3. Between the trimmed V and J ends, which lost 2 bases and 3 bases, there was a span of 13 bases. CDR3 residues: CASSYGTQPYTEAFF. Here the CDR3 DNA reads TGTGCCAGCAGTTACGGGACTCAGCCGTACACTGAAGCTTTCTTT.

J is TRBJ2-1 and V is TRBV5-8; TRBD2 agrees at 7 bases. Germline CDR1 reads SGHTS; CDR2 reads YDEGEE. This CDR3 region has 15 residues. Trimming took 1 base from V and 1 from J; bases not matched to a gene: 2. The CDR3 region has the DNA TGTGCCAGCAGCTTGACTAGCGTATCCTACAATGAGCAGTTCTTC. Encoded protein: CASSLTSVSYNEQFF.

The CDR3 sequence is CASSLLGTRGSPLHF. The CDR3 DNA reads as TGTGCCAGCAGCTTGTTAGGTACAAGGGGTTCACCCCTCCACTTT. The rearrangement links TRBV11-2 to TRBJ1-6; D perhaps matches TRBD1 (5 bases). This CDR3 is built from 15 residues. The V and J ends lost 3 bases and 9 bases respectively, with 15 bases between them. Germline values: CDR1 SGHAT, CDR2 FQNNGV.

The table lists this clone with a count of one. This chain uses TRBV14 with TRBJ2-1; the match to TRBD2 covers 7 bases. The CDR3 sequence is 17 residues long. V trimming: 3 bases; J trimming: 0 bases; junction bases outside the gene matches: 8. Per the germline V gene, CDR1 is SGHDN and CDR2 is FVKESK. The CDR3 here is CASSHAPGLFSYNEQFF. For the CDR3, the DNA is TGTGCCAGCAGCCATGCCCCGGGACTATTCTCCTACAATGAGCAGTTCTTC.

V and J are TRBV5-4 and TRBJ1-2, with 10 nucleotides matching TRBD1. Germline CDR1 is SGHNT and CDR2 is YYREEE (reference sequence). The CDR3 extends over 19 amino acids. The junction had 19 bases not matched to a gene; V was cut back by 3 bases and J by 5 bases. As DNA, the CDR3 is TGTGCCAGCAGCTGGGGGACCCTCGGAGACAGGGGGCGATATTATGGCTACACCTTC. Its protein product is CASSWGTLGDRGRYYGYTF.

The chain recombines TRBV5-1 with TRBJ2-1; TRBD1 matches at 8 bases. Per germline, CDR1 SGHRS and CDR2 YFSETQ. V was pared by 0 bases and J by 8 bases, with 10 bases of the junction left unmatched. This CDR3 spans 16 amino acids. CDR3 amino acids: CASSLAIGQGSHEQFF. CDR3 bases: TGCGCCAGCAGCTTGGCCATTGGACAGGGATCCCATGAGCAGTTCTTC.

The chain is built from TRBV5-1 and TRBJ2-1; the match to TRBD1 covers 7 bases. The germline CDR1 and CDR2 sequences are SGHRS and YFSETQ. The CDR3 totals 15 residues. The J segment lost 7 bases and the V segment lost 4 bases, leaving 11 bases of the junction unmatched. The CDR3 coding sequence is TGCGCCAGCAGCCTCCAGACAGGGCCGGGGAATGAGCAGTTCTTC. Translated: CASSLQTGPGNEQFF.

In its sample, this clone was seen once. V and J are TRBV6-6 and TRBJ1-2, with TRBD1 as a possible D gene (5 bases). CDR1 MNHNY and CDR2 SVGAGI come from the germline V gene (reference sequence). The CDR3 spans 15 residues. V was cut by 4 bases and J by 2 bases, with 14 bases left in between. The CDR3 DNA reads TGTGCCAGCAGTTTAGGACAAGGCCGAAACTATGGCTACACCTTC. It codes for CASSLGQGRNYGYTF.

J is TRBJ2-3 and V is TRBV19, with a weak D call TRBD1 (6 bases). The CDR3 has 13 amino acids. The germline V and J ends were trimmed by 7 bases and 4 bases, with 12 bases remaining between them. Germline V CDR1 and CDR2: LNHDA, SQIVND (reference sequence). CDR3 in amino acids: CASKEQGPDTQYF. The CDR3 DNA reads TGTGCCAGTAAGGAACAGGGCCCAGATACGCAGTATTTT. The variable domain in full, completed from reference TRBV19 and TRBJ2-3, reads DGGITQSPKYLFRKEGQNVTLSCEQNLNHDAMYWYRQDPGQGLRLIYYSQIVNDFQKGDIAEGYSVSREKKESFPLTVTSAQKNPTAFYLCASKEQGPDTQYFGPGTRLTVL.

Worth noting for this clone: Other nucleotide sequences from this sample produce the same CDR3. The chain links TRBV28 to TRBJ2-3, with D unclear. The germline V gene has CDR1 MDHEN and CDR2 SYDVKM. V was shortened by 6 bases and J by 4 bases, with 11 bases between the two germline ends. The CDR3 contains 13 residues. For the CDR3, the DNA is TGTGCCAGCAGCCCTGTTTATCCAGATACGCAGTATTTT. Amino acids: CASSPVYPDTQYF. Full variable domain (remainder filled in from reference TRBV28 and TRBJ2-3): DVKVTQSSRYLVKRTGEKVFLECVQDMDHENMFWYRQDPGLGLRLIYFSYDVKMKEKGDIPEGYSVSREKKERFSLILESASTNQTSMYLCASSPVYPDTQYFGPGTRLTVL.

This clone appeared a few times. This CDR3 is CASSSLGSGQETQYF. As DNA, the CDR3 is TGTGCCAGCAGTTCCCTTGGCTCAGGGCAAGAGACCCAGTACTTC. The chain carries TRBV2 and TRBJ2-5; tentative D call: TRBD1 (5 bases). The CDR3 spans 15 residues. V was cut by 5 bases and J by 2 bases, with 15 bases left in between. Germline V gives CDR1 SNHLY, CDR2 FYNNEI.

This chain uses TRBV11-2 with TRBJ2-7; perhaps TRBD1 as D (6 bases). The CDR3 is 16 amino acids. Germline CDR1 SGHAT, CDR2 FQNNGV. V lost 2 bases, J lost 3 bases, and 17 bases lay in between. Here the CDR3 reads CASSLRHGTQFYEQYF. The CDR3 bases are TGTGCCAGCAGCTTAAGGCACGGGACACAGTTCTACGAGCAGTACTTC.

The chain recombines TRBV6-6 with TRBJ1-1, with 7 bases matching TRBD1. The V segment lost 7 bases and the J segment 4 bases; nucleotides outside the gene matches: 15. Germline-derived CDR1 and CDR2 are MNHNY and SVGAGI (reference sequence). The CDR3 is 16 residues long. The CDR3 bases are TGTGCCAGCACCGAAACTACAGGGGCCCTTGGCACTGAAGCTTTCTTT. This codes for CASTETTGALGTEAFF.

The J gene is TRBJ1-1, the V gene TRBV19; no reliable D call. This CDR3 spans 14 amino acids. The V and J ends lost 1 base and 5 bases respectively, with 11 bases between them. Germline V gene data show CDR1 as LNHDA and CDR2 as SQIVND (reference sequence). The DNA of the CDR3 is TGTGCCAGTAGTATAGCGTCGACGGGAACTGAAGCTTTCTTT. Its protein product is CASSIASTGTEAFF.

This chain links TRBV10-1 with TRBJ2-2; D unresolved. The germline V and J ends were trimmed by 6 bases and 5 bases, with 7 bases remaining between them. CDR1 WNHNN and CDR2 SYGVQD come from the germline V gene (reference sequence). CDR3 size: 12 residues. CDR3 amino acids: CASRSQTGELFF. DNA of the CDR3: TGCGCCAGCAGGTCGCAGACCGGGGAGCTGTTTTTT.

The gene calls are TRBV6-5 and TRBJ1-3; no definite D call. The CDR3 sequence is 14 residues long. The ends were cut back, 5 bases at V and 11 bases at J, with 19 bases in the middle. The germline gives CDR1 MNHEY, CDR2 SVGAGI. CDR3 DNA: TGTGCCAGCAGTCCAACAGAGATCCTAATCCCCATATATTTT. It translates to CASSPTEILIPIYF.

This clone turned up a few times. V gene TRBV15 combines with J gene TRBJ2-1; D might be TRBD1 (6 bases). This CDR3 has 15 amino acids. Germline V gene lookup returns CDR1 LNHNV and CDR2 YYDKDF (reference sequence). V was shortened by 1 base and J by 0 bases, with 7 bases between the two germline ends. The DNA of the CDR3 is TGTGCCACCAGCAGAGTCAGGGGCTCCTACAATGAGCAGTTCTTC. Its translation: CATSRVRGSYNEQFF.

V is TRBV18 and J is TRBJ2-7, with 7 bases matching TRBD1. Germline loops: CDR1 KGHSH, CDR2 LQKENI. The J segment lost 4 bases and the V segment lost 2 bases, leaving 8 bases of the junction unmatched. This CDR3 has 15 amino acids. The CDR3 is CASSPRQGSLYEQYF. The CDR3 DNA reads TGTGCCAGCTCACCAAGACAGGGTTCACTTTACGAGCAGTACTTC.

The chain carries TRBV7-9 and TRBJ2-7; D not resolved. Germline assignment: CDR1 SEHNR and CDR2 FQNEAQ (reference sequence). Deletions cut 0 bases from V and 5 bases from J, with 8 bases between. CDR3 size: 13 residues. CDR3 DNA: TGTGCCAGCAGCTTAGCGCGGTCCGACGAGCAGTACTTC. This sequence encodes CASSLARSDEQYF.

The rearrangement uses TRBV7-2 and TRBJ1-1, with D possibly TRBD1 on 5 matching bases. The germline V gene has CDR1 SGHTA and CDR2 FQGNSA. CDR3 size: 13 residues. Trimming cost V 4 bases and J 2 bases, with 8 bases left between them. The CDR3 spells CASSSDRNTEAFF. The DNA of the CDR3 is TGTGCCAGCAGCTCAGACAGAAACACTGAAGCTTTCTTT.

The chain joins TRBV11-2 to TRBJ1-6, with a weak D call TRBD1 (5 bases). CDR1 and CDR2 from the germline V gene are SGHAT and FQNNGV. This CDR3 is 14 amino acids long. V dropped 1 base and J dropped 9 bases, with 10 bases sitting between them. CDR3: CASSLGQGSSPLHF. CDR3 nucleotide sequence: TGTGCCAGCAGCTTAGGGCAGGGAAGTTCACCCCTCCACTTT.

The V gene is TRBV7-6, the J gene TRBJ2-1; TRBD2 aligns across 9 bases. Germline assignment: CDR1 SGHVS and CDR2 FNYEAQ. This CDR3 has 13 residues. After removal of 6 bases from V and 8 bases from J, the junction contained 5 bases not matched to a gene. CDR3: CASRDSGSHEQFF. In DNA, the CDR3 is TGTGCCAGCAGGGATAGCGGGAGTCATGAGCAGTTCTTC.

J is TRBJ2-5 and V is TRBV2, with 7 bases that match TRBD2. With 10 bases clipped from V and 2 bases from J, the junction kept 7 bases outside the gene matches. The germline CDR1 and CDR2 sequences are SNHLY and FYNNEI. This CDR3 is built from 13 residues. The CDR3, as DNA: TGTGCCATCAGCGGGGTCGCACAAGAGACCCAGTACTTC. Its protein is CAISGVAQETQYF.

Only one count was recorded for this clone. The V call is TRBV19, the J call TRBJ1-4; weak D call: TRBD1 (6 bases). V was shortened by 7 bases and J by 5 bases, with 11 bases between the two germline ends. Germline-derived CDR1 and CDR2 are LNHDA and SQIVND (reference sequence). This CDR3 comprises 13 residues. The CDR3 region has the DNA TGTGCCAGTAAGAGGACAGTAAATGAAAAACTGTTTTTT. Protein product: CASKRTVNEKLFF. Full variable domain (missing parts from reference TRBV19 and TRBJ1-4): DGGITQSPKYLFRKEGQNVTLSCEQNLNHDAMYWYRQDPGQGLRLIYYSQIVNDFQKGDIAEGYSVSREKKESFPLTVTSAQKNPTAFYLCASKRTVNEKLFFGSGTQLSVL.

This clone was observed a few times. At one boundary the junction diverges from the germline segment, which might be a read error. V usage is TRBV4-3 and J usage is TRBJ2-3, with 7 positions matching TRBD1. CDR3 length equals 13 residues. Germline V gene data show CDR1 as LGHNA and CDR2 as YSLEER. CDR3 in amino acids: CASSQEEGAEGHF. The DNA for the CDR3 is TGCGCCAGCAGCCAAGAAGAGGGGGCTGAGGGCCATTTT.